A few counts support the clone carrying this T cell receptor (beta chain). The antigen is undetermined. The CDR3 loop spans 14 amino acids. CDR1 and CDR2 (germline): SGHAT, FQNNGV. V trimming: 7 bases; J trimming: 2 bases; junction bases outside the gene matches: 8. The sample originates from a study of cytomegalovirus exposure and HLA in healthy donors. The study's findings and limits: In the analysis, some V segments, TRBV6-2 and TRBV6-3 included, were excluded as indistinguishable. In a later analysis, compared with equally common non-associated chains, HLA-associated beta chains were more expanded. The records held CMV serostatus as the only immune exposure information. Among the CMV-associated chains, three were confirmed in vitro as specific for CMV antigens.

PCR was performed using 60 Vbeta and 13 Jbeta primers. Some clones are missing from TCRdb's copy, which holds only in-frame ones; the method was immunoSEQ multiplex PCR. The table lists 150,000 to 200,000 clones, around 80% of them singletons. Sequenced material: PBMCs. This clonotype was sampled from a middle-aged woman in good health and CMV-seropositive. The gene calls are TRBV11-2 and TRBJ2-7; the match to TRBD2 covers 7 bases. Here the CDR3 DNA reads TGTGCCAGCACCCTAGGCGGGGGTACCTACGAGCAGTACTTC. Translation: CASTLGGGTYEQYF.